The sequence of this T cell receptor beta chain was determined in a study of T-cell memory formation after mild COVID-19. Background on the study: Largely donor-specific TCR clusters were found. Study results and limitations: Within pre-infection memory, some responding clones were found, suggesting cross-reactive memory joined.

About this clonotype itself: The antigen is unknown.

TCRdb reprocessed the 5' RACE reads via MiXCR and lists one record per CDR3 protein. The sample lists around 530,000 distinct CDR3 sequences, about a fifth seen once, with about 8.7% in the top ten. Between the trimmed V and J ends, which lost 4 bases and 6 bases, there was a span of 16 bases. Germline CDR1 reads SQVTM; CDR2 reads ANQGSEA. This CDR3 spans 13 amino acids. This TCR derives from an adult woman who had mild COVID-19 (a few samples of this study predate the infection). Cell type and time point are not known. Material: PBMCs or a T cell subset sorted from them (not recorded which). The chain combines TRBV29-1 with TRBJ2-7, with a possible D match to TRBD1 (5 bases). In nucleotides, the CDR3 is TGCAGCGTTGTTCGGGCAGGGCTCGGCGAGCAGTACTTC. It specifies CSVVRAGLGEQYF.